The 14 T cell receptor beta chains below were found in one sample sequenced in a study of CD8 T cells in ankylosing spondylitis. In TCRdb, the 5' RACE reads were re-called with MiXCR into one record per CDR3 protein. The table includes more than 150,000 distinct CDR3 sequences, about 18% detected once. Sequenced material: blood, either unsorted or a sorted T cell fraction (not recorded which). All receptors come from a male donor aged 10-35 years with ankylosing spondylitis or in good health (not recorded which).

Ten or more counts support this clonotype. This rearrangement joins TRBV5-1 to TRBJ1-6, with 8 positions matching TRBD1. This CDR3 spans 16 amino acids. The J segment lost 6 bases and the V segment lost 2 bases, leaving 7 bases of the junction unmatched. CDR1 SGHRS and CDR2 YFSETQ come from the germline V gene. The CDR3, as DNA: TGCGCCAGCAGCTTTGAAGGACAGGGCCGTAATTCACCCCTCCACTTT. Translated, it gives CASSFEGQGRNSPLHF.

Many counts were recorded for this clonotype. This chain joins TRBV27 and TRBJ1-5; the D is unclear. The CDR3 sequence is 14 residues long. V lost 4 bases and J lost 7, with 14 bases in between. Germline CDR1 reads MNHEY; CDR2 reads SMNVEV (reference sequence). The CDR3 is CASSSVSGEQPQHF. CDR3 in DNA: TGTGCCAGCAGTTCGGTCAGCGGGGAACAGCCCCAGCATTTT.

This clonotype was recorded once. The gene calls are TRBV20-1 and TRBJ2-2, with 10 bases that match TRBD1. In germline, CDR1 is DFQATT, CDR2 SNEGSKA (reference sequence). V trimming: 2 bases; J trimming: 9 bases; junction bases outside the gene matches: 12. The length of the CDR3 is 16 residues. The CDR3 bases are TGCAGTGCTAGATCGCGGACAGGGGGGAACGGATGGGAGCTGTTTTTT. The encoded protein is CSARSRTGGNGWELFF.

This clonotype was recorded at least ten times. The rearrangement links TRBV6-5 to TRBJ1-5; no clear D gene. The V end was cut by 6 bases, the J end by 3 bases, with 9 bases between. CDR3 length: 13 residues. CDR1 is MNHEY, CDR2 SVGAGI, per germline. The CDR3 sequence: CASSTGHNQPQHF. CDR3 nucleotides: TGTGCCAGCAGCACCGGCCACAATCAGCCCCAGCATTTT.

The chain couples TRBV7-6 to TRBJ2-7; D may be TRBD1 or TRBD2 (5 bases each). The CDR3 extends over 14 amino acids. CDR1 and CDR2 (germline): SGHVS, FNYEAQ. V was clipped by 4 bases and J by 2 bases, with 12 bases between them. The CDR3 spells CASSSPGPPYEQYV. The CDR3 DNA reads TGTGCCAGCAGCTCCCCGGGACCACCCTACGAGCAGTACGTC.

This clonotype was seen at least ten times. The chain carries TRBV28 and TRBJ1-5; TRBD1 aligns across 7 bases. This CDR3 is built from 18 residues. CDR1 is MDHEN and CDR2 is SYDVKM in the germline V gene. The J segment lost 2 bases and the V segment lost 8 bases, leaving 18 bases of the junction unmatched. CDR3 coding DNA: TGTGCCAGCCGCCCCTCCCATACAGGGGATTTGGGCAATCAGCCCCAGCATTTT. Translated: CASRPSHTGDLGNQPQHF.

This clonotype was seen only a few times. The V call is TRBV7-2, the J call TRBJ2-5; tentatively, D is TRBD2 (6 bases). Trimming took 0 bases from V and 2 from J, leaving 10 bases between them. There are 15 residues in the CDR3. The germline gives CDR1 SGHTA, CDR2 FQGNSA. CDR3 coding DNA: TGTGCCAGCAGCTTAGCGGCGGGGCAACAAGAGACCCAGTACTTC. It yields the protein CASSLAAGQQETQYF.

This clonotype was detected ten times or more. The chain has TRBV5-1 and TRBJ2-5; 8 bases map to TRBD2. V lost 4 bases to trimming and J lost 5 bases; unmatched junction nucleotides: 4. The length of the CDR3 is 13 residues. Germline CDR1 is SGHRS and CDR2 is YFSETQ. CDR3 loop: CASSRGGAETQYF. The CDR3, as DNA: TGCGCCAGCAGCCGGGGGGGAGCTGAGACCCAGTACTTC.

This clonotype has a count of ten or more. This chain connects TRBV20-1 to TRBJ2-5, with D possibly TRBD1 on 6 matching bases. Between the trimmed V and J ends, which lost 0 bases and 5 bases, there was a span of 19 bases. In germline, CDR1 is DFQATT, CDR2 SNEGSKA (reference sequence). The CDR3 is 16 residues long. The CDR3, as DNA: TGCAGTGCTAGAGACCTAATGGGACACCCGCTCGAGACCCAGTACTTC. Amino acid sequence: CSARDLMGHPLETQYF.

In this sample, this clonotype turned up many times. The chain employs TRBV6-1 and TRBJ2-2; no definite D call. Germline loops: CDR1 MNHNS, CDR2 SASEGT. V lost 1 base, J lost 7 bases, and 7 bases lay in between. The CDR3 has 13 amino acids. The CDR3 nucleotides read TGTGCCAGCAGTGAAGTCCACGGCGGGGAGCTGTTTTTT. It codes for CASSEVHGGELFF.

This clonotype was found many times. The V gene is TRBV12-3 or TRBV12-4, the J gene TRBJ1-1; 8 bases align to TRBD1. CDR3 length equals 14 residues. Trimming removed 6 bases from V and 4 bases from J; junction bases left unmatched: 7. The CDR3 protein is CASSPTGGITEAFF. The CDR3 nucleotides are TGTGCCAGCAGCCCAACAGGGGGGATCACTGAAGCTTTCTTT.

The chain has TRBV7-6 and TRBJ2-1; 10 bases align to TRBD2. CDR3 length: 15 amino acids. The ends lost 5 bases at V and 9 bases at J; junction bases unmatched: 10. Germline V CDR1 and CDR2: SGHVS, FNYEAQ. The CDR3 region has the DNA TGTGCCAGCAGCCAGGTGGCTAGCGGGAGTGTTGAGCAGTTCTTC. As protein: CASSQVASGSVEQFF.

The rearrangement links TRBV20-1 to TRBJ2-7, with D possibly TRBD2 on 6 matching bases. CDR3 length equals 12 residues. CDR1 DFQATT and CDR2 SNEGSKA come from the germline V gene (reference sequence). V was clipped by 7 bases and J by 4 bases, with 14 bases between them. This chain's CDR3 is CSDSGEEYEQYF. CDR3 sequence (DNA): TGCAGTGACTCCGGGGAGGAATACGAGCAGTACTTC.

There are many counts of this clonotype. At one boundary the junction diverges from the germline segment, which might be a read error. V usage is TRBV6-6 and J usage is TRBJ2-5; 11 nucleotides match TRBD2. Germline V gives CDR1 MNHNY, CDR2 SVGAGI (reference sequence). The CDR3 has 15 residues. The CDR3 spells CASRTTSGNQETQYF. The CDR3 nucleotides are TGTGCCAGCAGGACGACTAGCGGGAACCAGGAGACCCAGTACTTC.